This is a list of T cell receptor beta chains from one sample in a study of T cells in Graves' hyperthyroidism and ophthalmopathy. TCRdb reprocessed the multiplex PCR reads with MiXCR, giving one entry per CDR3 protein. This sample has about 350,000 distinct CDR3 sequences, with approximately 15% found just once. Sequenced: blood. These receptors were taken from a woman aged 25 to 45 with Graves' hyperthyroidism. The CDR3 runs from the conserved cysteine through the conserved F or W. A D gene is named only where the DNA matches it firmly. The size field is filled for only some rows; it gives once, few, many or a size class.

>NA|TRBD1|TRBJ2-5|TRBV20-1
CSARPLGGGQETQYF
TGCAGTGCTAGACCTCTAGGGGGCGGCCAAGAGACCCAGTACTTC
>NA|TRBD1|TRBJ1-6|TRBV20-1
CSARAGTVNSPLHF
TGCAGTGCTAGAGCCGGGACAGTAAATTCACCCCTCCACTTT
>NA|NA|TRBJ2-2|TRBV27
CASSWGGGGELFF
TGTGCCAGCAGTTGGGGGGGCGGAGGGGAGCTGTTTTTT
>many|NA|TRBJ2-5|TRBV6-1
CASYLAGTPNETQYF
TGTGCCAGCTACCTAGCCGGGACGCCCAATGAGACCCAGTACTTC
>many|TRBD1|TRBJ2-3|TRBV3-1
CASSQGQSLDTQYF
TGTGCCAGCAGCCAGGGACAGTCCCTAGATACGCAGTATTTT
>many|NA|TRBJ2-3|TRBV6-2/TRBV6-3
CASGLRTDTQYF
TGTGCCAGCGGTCTAAGGACAGATACGCAGTATTTT
>many|NA|TRBJ1-4|TRBV28
CASSPLTWQLFF
TGTGCCAGCAGTCCCCTGACCTGGCAACTGTTTTTT
>few|NA|TRBJ1-6|TRBV7-8
CASSVSGTAPLHF
TGTGCCAGCAGCGTCTCCGGGACTGCACCCCTCCACTTT
>many|NA|TRBJ1-1|TRBV3-1
CASSQEVARHEAFF
TGTGCCAGCAGCCAAGAGGTGGCCAGGCATGAAGCTTTCTTT
>many|NA|TRBJ2-7|TRBV24-1
CATSDFTSREQYF
TGTGCCACCAGTGATTTCACCTCAAGGGAGCAGTACTTC
>many|TRBD2|TRBJ2-7|TRBV15
CATRSSSGYYEQYF
TGTGCCACGCGAAGCTCTAGCGGATACTACGAGCAGTACTTC
>NA|NA|TRBJ2-5|TRBV4-1
CASSQGHLETQYF
TGCGCCAGCAGCCAAGGACATTTAGAGACCCAGTACTTC
>many|NA|TRBJ1-1|TRBV5-1
CASSLTAPEGPEVAFF
TGCGCCAGCAGCCTAACAGCGCCCGAAGGACCCGAAGTGGCTTTCTTT
>NA|NA|TRBJ2-1|TRBV5-1
CASSPGVRGSVNEQFF
TGTGCCAGCAGCCCGGGGGTAAGGGGGTCGGTCAATGAGCAGTTCTTC
>many|TRBD2|TRBJ2-2|TRBV6-1
CASRAREFPGELFF
TGTGCCAGCAGGGCGCGGGAGTTCCCCGGGGAGCTGTTTTTT
>many|NA|TRBJ2-7|TRBV28
CASKGQYYEQYF
TGTGCTTCTAAAGGACAGTACTACGAGCAGTACTTC
>many|TRBD1|TRBJ2-7|TRBV7-8
CASSARDRGEKQYF
TGTGCCAGCAGCGCCCGTGACAGGGGAGAGAAGCAGTACTTC
>few|NA|TRBJ2-6|TRBV29-1
CSVGVGGGSGANVLTF
TGCAGCGTGGGGGTCGGGGGCGGATCTGGGGCCAACGTCCTGACTTTC
>few|TRBD2|TRBJ2-2|TRBV6-6
CASSYNGGRAGGELFF
TGTGCCAGCAGTTACAATGGCGGGAGGGCCGGCGGGGAGCTGTTTTTT
>many|NA|TRBJ1-5|TRBV18
CASSPRKGGRGDQPQHF
TGTGCCAGCTCACCACGGAAAGGGGGTAGAGGAGATCAGCCCCAGCATTTT
>NA|NA|TRBJ1-5|TRBV19
CASSIEGRYSNQPQHF
TGTGCCAGTAGTATTGAGGGACGGTATAGCAATCAGCCCCAGCATTTT
>many|NA|TRBJ1-5|TRBV7-2
CASSFFHQQPQHF
TGTGCCAGCAGCTTTTTCCACCAGCAGCCCCAGCATTTT
>NA|NA|TRBJ1-2|TRBV6-1
CASRKADGLGYTF
TGTGCCAGCAGGAAGGCGGACGGATTGGGCTACACCTTC
>many|TRBD2|TRBJ2-7|TRBV27
CASGEAGRPYEQYF
TGTGCCAGCGGAGAAGCGGGACGCCCCTACGAGCAGTACTTC
>many|NA|TRBJ2-7|TRBV15
CATSPGVSYVQYF
TGTGCCACCTCTCCAGGTGTATCCTACGTGCAGTACTTC
>NA|NA|TRBJ1-3|TRBV28
CASRQGSGAYSGNTIYF
TGTGCCAGCAGGCAAGGGTCCGGGGCATACTCTGGAAACACCATATATTTT
>many|NA|TRBJ1-1|TRBV24-1
CATSDSNQGMNTEAFF
TGTGCCACCAGTGACTCTAATCAAGGGATGAACACTGAAGCTTTCTTT
>many|NA|TRBJ2-3|TRBV12-3/TRBV12-4
CASSLGGRTDTQYF
TGTGCCAGCAGCTTAGGGGGGCGCACAGATACGCAGTATTTT
>many|NA|TRBJ2-3|TRBV6-1
CASSVGVRADTQYF
TGTGCCAGCAGCGTGGGGGTACGGGCAGATACGCAGTATTTT
>NA|NA|TRBJ2-3|TRBV3-1
CASSQQDGLGIIDTQYF
TGTGCCAGCAGCCAACAGGACGGATTGGGTATAATAGATACGCAGTATTTT
>many|TRBD2|TRBJ2-2|TRBV6-2/TRBV6-3
CASSSWTSGIERTGELFF
TGTGCCAGCAGTTCTTGGACTAGCGGGATTGAAAGGACCGGGGAGCTGTTTTTT
>many|NA|TRBJ2-3|TRBV28
CASSLYSTDTQYF
TGTGCCAGCAGTTTGTACAGCACAGATACGCAGTATTTT
>many|TRBD2|TRBJ2-1|TRBV18
CASSPLTSEAKGEQFF
TGTGCCAGCTCACCACTGACTAGCGAGGCCAAGGGGGAGCAGTTCTTC
>few|NA|TRBJ1-5|TRBV6-2/TRBV6-3
CASCESYNQPQHF
TGTGCCAGCTGCGAGTCTTACAATCAGCCCCAGCATTTT